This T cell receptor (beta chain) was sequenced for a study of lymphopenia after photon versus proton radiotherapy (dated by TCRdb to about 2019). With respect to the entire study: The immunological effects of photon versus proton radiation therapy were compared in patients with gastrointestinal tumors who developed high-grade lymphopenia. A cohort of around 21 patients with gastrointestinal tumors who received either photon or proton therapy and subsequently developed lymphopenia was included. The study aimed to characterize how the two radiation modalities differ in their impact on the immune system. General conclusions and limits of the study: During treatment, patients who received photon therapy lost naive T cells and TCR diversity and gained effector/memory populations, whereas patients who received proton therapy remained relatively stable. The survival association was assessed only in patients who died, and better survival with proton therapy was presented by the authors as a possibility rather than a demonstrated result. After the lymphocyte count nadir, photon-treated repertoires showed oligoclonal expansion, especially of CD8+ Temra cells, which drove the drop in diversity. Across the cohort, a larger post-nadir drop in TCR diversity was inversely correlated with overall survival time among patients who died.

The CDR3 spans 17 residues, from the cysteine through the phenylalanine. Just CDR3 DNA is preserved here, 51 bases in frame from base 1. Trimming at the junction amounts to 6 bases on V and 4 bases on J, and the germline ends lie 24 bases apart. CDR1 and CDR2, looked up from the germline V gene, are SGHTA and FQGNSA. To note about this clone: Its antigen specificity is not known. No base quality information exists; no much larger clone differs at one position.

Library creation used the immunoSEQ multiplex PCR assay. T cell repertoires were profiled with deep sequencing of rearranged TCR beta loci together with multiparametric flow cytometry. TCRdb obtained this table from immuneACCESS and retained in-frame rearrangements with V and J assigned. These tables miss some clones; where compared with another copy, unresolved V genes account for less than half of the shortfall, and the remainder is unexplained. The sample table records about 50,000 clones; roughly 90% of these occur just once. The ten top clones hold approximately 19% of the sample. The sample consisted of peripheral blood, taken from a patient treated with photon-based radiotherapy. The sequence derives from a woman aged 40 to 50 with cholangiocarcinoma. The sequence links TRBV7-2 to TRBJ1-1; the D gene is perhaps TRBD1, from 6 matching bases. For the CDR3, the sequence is CASRPSRGGSRGTEAFF. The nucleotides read TGTGCCAGCAGACCTTCAAGAGGGGGTTCACGGGGCACTGAAGCTTTCTTT.